The present T cell receptor (beta chain) was sequenced within a study of shared clonotypes between healthy human individuals (dated by TCRdb to the early 2020s). Looking at the study overall: A couple of women and three men aged 18 to 49 years were included in the cohort. To increase sequencing depth and limit assay-specific biases, TCR repertoire library preparation and sequencing were carried out by different laboratories using diverse techniques. Leukapheresis yielded between about 0.85 and 10 billion PBMCs per donor. To estimate repertoire size and how much clonotype sharing occurs between individuals, the study deeply sequenced the blood TCR repertoires of several healthy adults.

The donors were healthy, HIV-negative adults who had no recently reported acute infections or vaccinations. All donors were Caucasian adults living in Nashville, Tennessee, USA. For unsorted samples, 90 million to 95 million PBMCs were counted, and genomic DNA was extracted using the QIAamp DNA Blood Mini kit. Blood was collected by leukapheresis, and PBMCs were isolated by Ficoll-Histopaque density gradient centrifugation and then cryopreserved in liquid nitrogen vapor phase. What the authors observed across the whole study: Because the study included a small number of donors, the genetic and exposure-history diversity represented was limited. Pairwise subsampling led to the expectation that sequencing depth would affect the degree of clonotype sharing among donors. Only blood was sampled, and tissue TCR repertoires likely differ from those in blood.

Germline trimming: 7 bases from V, 5 bases from J; junction bases outside gene matches: 10. CDR1 is given as MDHEN and CDR2 as SYDVKM, both from the germline V gene. There are 17 amino acids in the CDR3, from cysteine to phenylalanine inclusive. The sequence is cut down to CDR3 DNA, 51 bases in frame from base 1. Using the deep immunoSEQ assay, multiplex PCR amplified TCR CDR3 regions from genomic DNA. Extracted genomic DNA from each cell subset was distributed evenly across all wells of several immunoSEQ 96-well plates, and each plate was treated as a replicate. For unsorted PBMC, each replicate PCR was loaded with about 300 ng genomic DNA, equivalent to roughly 33,000 T cell genomes. Ten immunoSEQ deep assay plates were used to sequence unsorted PBMC genomic DNA. The purified libraries were quantified using a Qubit 3.0 fluorometer, sized with a Bioanalyzer 2100, and then quantified again using the KAPA Library Quantification kit. Every immunoSEQ 96-well plate was sequenced on a separate single-read 150-cycle Illumina NextSeq 550 flow cell. Under the source paper's analysis protocol: The immunoSEQ output contained only junctional sequences without quality scores, so filtering could not match that applied to full-length reads. To assign V/J genes and CDR3, sequences were annotated using PyIR, a Python wrapper for IgBLAST v1.9, with IMGT germline references. Reads with weak V/J assignments (E-value above 1e-6), missing CDR3, stop codons, out-of-frame junctions, or ambiguous translated residues were removed. V3J clonotypes were defined as sequences sharing the same inferred V gene, J gene, and CDR3 amino acid sequence. Percentage overlap between repertoires was computed as shared unique clonotypes divided by the size of the smaller repertoire. Richness of each repertoire was evaluated using RTK rarefaction, the Chao1 estimator, and Recon v2.1 estimates of unobserved clonotypes. This immuneACCESS table, as held by TCRdb, lists in-frame sequences with V and J called but not all clones. Of the missing ones, under half trace to an unresolved V gene in checked studies; the others have no known cause. V, J and clone size are taken as reported in that table, and D and trimming were inferred from the DNA itself. In this sample the table shows around 480,000 clones, 60% to 80% of which occur a single time. The ten largest clones capture about an eighth of the sample.

A note on this clone: Its specific antigen is unknown. Per-base quality was not reported, and no clone a single base away is much larger than it.

This receptor was identified in a woman aged 40 to 50 in good health. Some clones in this sample may be carry-over from other donors' samples. The chain uses TRBV28 and TRBJ2-5, and TRBD2 aligns with 16 junction nucleotides. The source material was PBMCs. The CDR3: CASTHGTSGRAAETQYF. In nucleotides, the sequence is TGTGCCAGCACCCACGGGACTAGCGGGAGGGCCGCGGAGACCCAGTACTTC.